The present entry profiles one T cell receptor (beta chain) with its context. Its antigen is undetermined. Data came from immunoSEQ multiplex PCR; TCRdb stores just in-frame clones and leaves some out. The data contain around 2.5 million clones, under 95% of them seen just once; the ten biggest clones take up approximately 0.35%. This specimen comes from a study of shared clonotypes between healthy human individuals. Looking at the study overall: Each donor had three CD4 naive, three CD4 memory, two CD8 naive and one CD8 memory plate. General observations from the study: Naive subsets typically showed greater estimated richness than memory subsets. Limitation of the genetic and exposure-history diversity represented came from the few donors.

The CDR3 is 11 amino acids. Germline V gene lookup returns CDR1 MNHEY and CDR2 SVGAGI. The germline V and J ends were trimmed by 5 bases and 4 bases, with 4 bases remaining between them. The chain carries TRBV6-5 and TRBJ2-3; no firm D call. The clonotype originates from a man younger than 35 in good health. Some clones in this sample may be carry-over from other donors' samples. The sequenced sample consisted of naive CD4+ T cells from PBMCs. Stated subset: CD45RA+ positively selected. CDR3 region: CASSRADTQYF. In DNA form, the CDR3 reads TGTGCCAGCAGTCGGGCAGATACGCAGTATTTT.